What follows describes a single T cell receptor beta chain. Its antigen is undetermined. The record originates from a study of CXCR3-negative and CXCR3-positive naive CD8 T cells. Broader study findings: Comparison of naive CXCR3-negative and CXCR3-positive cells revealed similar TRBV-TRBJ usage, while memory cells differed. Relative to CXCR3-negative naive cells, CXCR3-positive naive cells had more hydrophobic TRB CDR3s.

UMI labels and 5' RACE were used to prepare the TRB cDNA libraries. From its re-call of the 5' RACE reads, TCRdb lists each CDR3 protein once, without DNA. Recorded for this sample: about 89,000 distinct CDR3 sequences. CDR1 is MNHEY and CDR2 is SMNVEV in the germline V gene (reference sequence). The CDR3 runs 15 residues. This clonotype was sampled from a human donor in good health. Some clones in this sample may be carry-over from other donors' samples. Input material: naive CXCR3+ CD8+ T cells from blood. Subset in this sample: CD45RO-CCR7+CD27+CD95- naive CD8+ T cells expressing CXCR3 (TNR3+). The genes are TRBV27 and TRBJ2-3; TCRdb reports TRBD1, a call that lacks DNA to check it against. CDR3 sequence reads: CASSVTAFLPDTQYF.